Below, 10 T cell receptor beta chains from the same sample are listed, as sequenced in a study of cytomegalovirus exposure and HLA in healthy donors (dated by TCRdb to 2016 to 2017). Library preparation was by the immunoSEQ multiplex PCR assay. For the multiplex PCR, a mixture combining 60 forward primers for TCR Vbeta segments and 13 reverse primers for TCR Jbeta segments was used. Drawn from immuneACCESS, this table holds only the in-frame rearrangements with V and J called that TCRdb kept. Clones are partly lost; checked studies trace under half to an unresolved V gene and leave the rest unexplained. In all, the sample holds around 100,000 clones, and roughly three quarters of those were seen once. 11% of the sample comes from the top ten. The sequenced material came from PBMCs. These receptor sequences come from a man aged 35 to 55 in good health and CMV-seropositive.

The CDR3 coding sequence is TGCAGCGTTGTAAAGAGGACAGAAGAGACCCAGTACTTC. Its protein is CSVVKRTEETQYF. The genes are TRBV29-1 and TRBJ2-5; the D gene is possibly TRBD1 (6 bases). V lost 4 bases and J 3 bases, leaving 12 bases between the germline ends. The CDR3 spans 13 residues. CDR1 is SQVTM and CDR2 is ANQGSEA in the germline V gene.

This clone has more than one count but fewer than ten. CDR3 region: CATSGGLAGVGRAKNIQYF. In DNA, the CDR3 is TGTGCCACCAGCGGGGGACTAGCGGGAGTTGGACGGGCCAAAAACATTCAGTACTTC. This chain uses TRBV15 with TRBJ2-4; 14 nucleotides line up with TRBD2. Trimming removed 5 bases from V and 1 base from J; junction bases left unmatched: 10. The germline gives CDR1 LNHNV, CDR2 YYDKDF (reference sequence). The length of the CDR3 is 19 residues.

The V call is TRBV6-5, the J call TRBJ1-2; tentative D call: TRBD1 (6 bases). The CDR3 sequence is 13 residues long. Between the trimmed V and J ends, which lost 4 bases and 8 bases, there was a span of 14 bases. In germline, CDR1 is MNHEY, CDR2 SVGAGI. This chain's CDR3 is CASSLWDTGGYTF. The CDR3 region has the DNA TGTGCCAGCAGTTTATGGGACACCGGCGGCTACACCTTC.

This chain connects TRBV6-1 to TRBJ2-7, with TRBD1 matching over 8 bases. V shed 7 bases, J shed 6 bases, and the junction held 5 bases outside the gene matches. From germline, CDR1 is MNHNS and CDR2 SASEGT. The CDR3 runs to 12 residues. This CDR3 is CASTRGLGEQYV. As DNA, the CDR3 is TGTGCCAGCACCAGGGGGCTTGGCGAGCAGTACGTC.

V gene TRBV5-1 combines with J gene TRBJ2-6; 7 nucleotides line up with TRBD2. V dropped 0 bases and J dropped 0; count of bases not matched to a gene: 6. This CDR3 region has 18 residues. Germline V gene data show CDR1 as SGHRS and CDR2 as YFSETQ. The CDR3 loop reads CASSLVGGPISGANVLTF. CDR3 DNA sequence: TGCGCCAGCAGCTTGGTGGGAGGGCCGATCTCTGGGGCCAACGTCCTGACTTTC.

In this sample, this clone turned up once. This chain links TRBV6-5 with TRBJ2-5; 8 bases align to TRBD1. V shed 6 bases and J 1 base; nucleotides not matched to a gene: 1. Germline-derived CDR1 and CDR2 are MNHEY and SVGAGI. This CDR3 contains 13 residues. The CDR3 coding sequence is TGTGCCAGCAGAGGGACAGGCCAAGAGACCCAGTACTTC. This translates into CASRGTGQETQYF.

The chain joins TRBV19 to TRBJ1-1; maybe TRBD1 (5 bases). Germline V lookup: CDR1 LNHDA, CDR2 SQIVND (reference sequence). Trimming shortened V by 5 bases and J by 11 bases, and 15 bases separated the two germline ends. CDR3 length equals 12 residues. This CDR3 is CASSPNQGRAFF. CDR3 nucleotide sequence: TGTGCCAGTAGTCCGAATCAGGGTCGTGCTTTCTTT.

This chain uses TRBV14 with TRBJ1-2; TRBD1 aligns across 12 bases. Trimming cost V 1 base and J 8 bases; bases outside gene matches: 8. This CDR3 is built from 16 residues. Germline CDR1 is SGHDN and CDR2 is FVKESK. The CDR3 loop reads CASSQGPGQGAKGYTF. The CDR3 DNA follows: TGTGCCAGCAGCCAAGGGCCGGGACAGGGGGCAAAAGGCTACACCTTC.

The CDR3 DNA reads TGCGCCAGCAGCTTGGAGCAGGCAACTAATGAAAAACTGTTTTTT. Protein sequence: CASSLEQATNEKLFF. V gene TRBV5-1 combines with J gene TRBJ1-4; D remains unclear. There are 15 residues in the CDR3. V was trimmed by 0 bases and J by 0 bases, leaving 6 bases between them. The germline CDR1 and CDR2 sequences are SGHRS and YFSETQ.

This clone has only one observation. Other DNA sequences from this sample encode an identical CDR3 as well. The genes are TRBV6-5 and TRBJ2-7, with D perhaps matching TRBD1 (5 bases). With 5 bases removed from V and 3 bases from J, the gap between germline ends came to 8 bases. CDR1 and CDR2 from the germline V gene are MNHEY and SVGAGI. The CDR3 has 12 residues. The CDR3 nucleotides read TGTGCCAGCAGTGCCACAGGCTACGAGCAGTACTTC. Its translation: CASSATGYEQYF.